This entry features one TCR beta chain sequence. Its antigen is undetermined. This entry comes from a study of T cell responses to AZD1222 COVID-19 vaccine. Points from the study as a whole: Mostly white British, mostly female donors; authors suggested clonal diversity may be underestimated.

Deletions cut 5 bases from V and 7 bases from J, with 18 bases between. The CDR3 contains 14 residues. Germline CDR1 reads SQVTM; CDR2 reads ANQGSEA. Method: immunoSEQ multiplex PCR; TCRdb's copy keeps in-frame clones and lacks some. This sample has approximately 67,000 clones; roughly 87% occur once, and the top ten carry 28%. The sequences come from peripheral blood, collected 28 days after the second AZD1222 dose. The sequence was obtained from an adult who received the AZD1222 COVID-19 vaccine. V and J are TRBV29-1 and TRBJ2-1, with D perhaps TRBD1 (6 bases). The CDR3 DNA is TGCAGCGTTTCACCTGAGGGGGTAGGGAATGAGCAGTTCTTC. Its translation is CSVSPEGVGNEQFF.